This T cell receptor (beta chain) appears in the sequencing data of a study of control samples from healthy donors and cancer patients (dated by TCRdb to 2018 to 2021). The germline V gene encodes CDR1 SGHTA and CDR2 FQGNSA. The junction carries 7 bases between V and J, which are trimmed by 5 bases and 4 bases respectively. The CDR3 runs 12 amino acids, cysteine and phenylalanine included. The kept DNA is CDR3 alone, 36 bases in frame from the first base. Remarks on this clone: It lacks a known antigen. No per-base quality is available; no much larger clone lies one base away.

The library was built by means of the immunoSEQ multiplex PCR assay. TCRdb carries this immuneACCESS record with in-frame sequences only. Its versions omit some clonotypes, under half of them owing to an unresolved V gene in the studies checked, with the rest unexplained. The sample data list some 110,000 clones, and more than 75% of these were observed just once. The ten biggest clones cover 2% to 2.5% of the sample. The sample taken for sequencing was blood. The receptor was derived from a woman aged 70-85 years in good health. The chain employs TRBV7-2 and TRBJ2-3; too little of a D gene remains to name it. The CDR3 protein is CASSLDADTQYF. The DNA is as follows: TGTGCCAGCAGCCTCGACGCAGATACGCAGTATTTT.